These 15 T cell receptor beta chains originate from one sample sequenced in a study of blood T cell repertoires in COVID-19. TCRdb's table, derived via immunoSEQ multiplex PCR, lists solely in-frame clones and lacks some. The sample carries about 68,000 clones, less than 95% recorded once. Sequencing was performed on peripheral blood. The source of these receptors is a man in his forties or fifties with COVID-19, enrolled during active disease.

CDR3 region: CASSLYWDRDRNSPLHF. DNA of the CDR3: TGTGCCAGCAGCTTATATTGGGACCGGGACAGAAATTCACCCCTCCACTTT. The chain links TRBV7-9 to TRBJ1-6; 7 bases agree with TRBD1. CDR1 and CDR2 from the germline V gene are SEHNR and FQNEAQ (reference sequence). The CDR3 loop spans 17 amino acids. V dropped 2 bases and J dropped 7; count of bases not matched to a gene: 11.

The CDR3 spells CASSTTPGLAGVETQYF. The CDR3 DNA reads TGTGCCAGCAGTACAACTCCGGGACTAGCGGGAGTAGAGACCCAGTACTTC. This chain links TRBV27 with TRBJ2-5; TRBD2 matches at 14 bases. The V gene end was trimmed by 5 bases and the J gene end by 4 bases; junction bases not matched to a gene: 9. The CDR3 has 17 residues. Looked up from germline, CDR1 is MNHEY and CDR2 is SMNVEV (reference sequence).

V usage is TRBV7-9 and J usage is TRBJ1-2, with D perhaps TRBD1 (6 bases). The CDR3 sequence is 15 residues long. CDR1 is SEHNR and CDR2 is FQNEAQ in the germline V gene (reference sequence). The V gene lost 1 base and the J gene lost 5 bases, with 14 bases spanning the gap. CDR3 region: CASSLGQGSEYGYTF. In nucleotides, the CDR3 is TGTGCCAGCAGCTTAGGGCAGGGGAGCGAGTATGGCTACACCTTC.

The gene calls are TRBV27 and TRBJ1-5, with D unclear. This CDR3 has 15 amino acids. V was shortened by 3 bases and J by 4 bases, with 13 bases between the two germline ends. Per germline, CDR1 MNHEY and CDR2 SMNVEV (reference sequence). The CDR3 protein is CASSFRHRGNQPQHF. CDR3 sequence (DNA): TGTGCCAGCAGTTTCCGGCATCGAGGGAATCAGCCCCAGCATTTT.

The gene calls are TRBV12-5 and TRBJ2-7, with D maybe TRBD1 (6 bases). V lost 1 base and J 6 bases, leaving 19 bases between the germline ends. The CDR3 is made up of 16 amino acids. Germline lookup yields CDR1 LGHNT and CDR2 FRNRAP. The CDR3 reads CASGLGGRRARGEQYF. CDR3 sequence (DNA): TGTGCTAGTGGTTTGGGGGGACGAAGGGCCAGGGGCGAGCAGTACTTC.

The V call is TRBV27, the J call TRBJ1-2; 12 nucleotides align to TRBD1. The V gene's germline CDR1 is MNHEY and CDR2 SMNVEV (reference sequence). This CDR3 comprises 15 residues. Trimming took 5 bases from V and 4 from J; bases not matched to a gene: 5. The CDR3, as DNA: TGTGCCAGCAGTCCCGGGACAGGGGGCCCCTATGGCTACACCTTC. Protein product: CASSPGTGGPYGYTF.

This chain uses TRBV6-2 or TRBV6-3 with TRBJ2-7; 11 bases are shared with TRBD2. V trimming: 2 bases; J trimming: 6 bases; junction bases outside the gene matches: 6. The CDR3 loop spans 15 amino acids. Germline V gene data show CDR1 as MNHEY and CDR2 as SVGEGT. CDR3 residues: CASSYGWLAGGEQYF. The CDR3 nucleotides are TGTGCCAGCAGTTACGGCTGGCTAGCGGGAGGCGAGCAGTACTTC.

There are a few counts of this clone. This chain connects TRBV27 to TRBJ1-5; TRBD1 aligns across 7 bases. V was pared by 1 base and J by 0 bases, with 6 bases of the junction left unmatched. Germline lookup yields CDR1 MNHEY and CDR2 SMNVEV (reference sequence). This CDR3 spans 17 amino acids. The CDR3 here is CASSLWGTDGSNQPQHF. The CDR3 DNA follows: TGTGCCAGCAGTTTATGGGGGACAGACGGTAGCAATCAGCCCCAGCATTTT.

The V and J genes are TRBV29-1 and TRBJ1-1; D unclear. The CDR3 extends over 12 amino acids. Germline CDR1 reads SQVTM; CDR2 reads ANQGSEA. V was cut by 7 bases and J by 1 base, with 10 bases left in between. The CDR3 nucleotides are TGCAGCGCCTCTGAGGGGAACACTGAAGCTTTCTTT. As protein: CSASEGNTEAFF.

In this sample, this clone turned up a few times. J is TRBJ2-5 and V is TRBV9; a weak D match, TRBD2 (6 bases). Looked up from germline, CDR1 is SGDLS and CDR2 is YYNGEE. V was shortened by 0 bases and J by 1 base, with 10 bases between the two germline ends. This CDR3 is built from 15 residues. The CDR3 loop reads CASSVDGRAQETQYF. The CDR3 nucleotides read TGTGCCAGCAGCGTAGACGGGAGAGCCCAAGAGACCCAGTACTTC.

The chain recombines TRBV15 with TRBJ2-5, with D unclear. Trimming stripped 0 bases from V and 6 bases from J, with 17 bases between. The CDR3 loop spans 16 amino acids. Germline CDR1 LNHNV, CDR2 YYDKDF (reference sequence). CDR3 sequence: CATSRDEASKWQTQYF. In DNA, the CDR3 is TGTGCCACCAGCAGAGATGAGGCCTCTAAGTGGCAGACCCAGTACTTC. The complete variable domain, with remaining parts taken from reference TRBV15 and TRBJ2-5, reads DAMVIQNPRYQVTQFGKPVTLSCSQTLNHNVMYWYQQKSSQAPKLLFHYYDKDFNNEADTPDNFQSRRPNTSFCFLDIRSPGLGDTAMYLCATSRDEASKWQTQYFGPGTRLLVL.

The V call is TRBV2, the J call TRBJ2-1; 8 nucleotides line up with TRBD2. Losses at the gene ends were 5 bases for V and 9 bases for J; bases not matched to a gene: 6. The CDR3 totals 13 residues. CDR1 is SNHLY, CDR2 FYNNEI, per germline. CDR3 residues: CASSSGGSGEQFF. In DNA, the CDR3 is TGTGCCAGCAGTAGCGGGGGTTCGGGTGAGCAGTTCTTC.

The chain recombines TRBV6-5 with TRBJ1-6; the match to TRBD1 covers 8 bases. CDR1 and CDR2 from the germline V gene are MNHEY and SVGAGI. There are 15 residues in the CDR3. The V and J ends lost 5 bases and 3 bases, in that order; junction bases with no gene match: 3. The CDR3 reads CASSNDRGYNSPLHF. For the CDR3, the DNA is TGTGCCAGCAGTAACGACAGGGGCTATAATTCACCCCTCCACTTT.

This chain connects TRBV6-5 to TRBJ1-6, with 7 bases fitting TRBD1. This CDR3 spans 16 amino acids. Germline V gives CDR1 MNHEY, CDR2 SVGAGI. Trimming removed 1 base from V and 9 bases from J; junction bases left unmatched: 9. The DNA for the CDR3 is TGTGCCAGCAGTTACTACCACAGGGGTGCGGGTTCACCCCTCCACTTT. Residues: CASSYYHRGAGSPLHF.

This chain joins TRBV15 and TRBJ1-5; TRBD1 matches at 9 bases. With 1 base clipped from V and 2 bases from J, the junction kept 9 bases outside the gene matches. Germline CDR1 LNHNV, CDR2 YYDKDF (reference sequence). CDR3 length: 18 residues. CDR3 protein: CATSRGGGTGNGNQPQHF. CDR3 nucleotide sequence: TGTGCCACCAGCAGAGGGGGCGGGACAGGGAACGGCAATCAGCCCCAGCATTTT.